This T cell receptor (beta chain) was identified during a study of CD8 T cells in ankylosing spondylitis. Findings and caveats of the study: Fewer than ten highly homologous variants made up a TCR beta motif that seemed to typify ankylosing spondylitis blood. From matched ankylosing spondylitis synovial fluid, disease-linked clones were reportedly recovered at significantly enriched levels. With a CD8+ phenotype, disease-linked clones were relatively rare in peripheral blood.

TCRdb re-called the 5' RACE reads through MiXCR, storing one row per CDR3 protein. This sample carries 400,000 to 450,000 distinct CDR3 sequences, 17% of them seen once, and the ten largest clones take just over 1%. This clonotype showed up just a few times. Its antigen is undetermined. Trimming stripped 6 bases from V and 3 bases from J, with 11 bases between. Germline V gene data show CDR1 as KGHSH and CDR2 as LQKENI. The CDR3 sequence is 14 residues long. The clonotype originates from a male donor with ankylosing spondylitis. The chain is built from TRBV18 and TRBJ2-2; D is ambiguous. The sample consisted of blood, either unsorted or a sorted T cell fraction (not recorded which). The CDR3 DNA reads as TGTGCCAGCTCGCTGTACAGTTACACCGGGGAGCTGTTTTTT. Encoded protein: CASSLYSYTGELFF.